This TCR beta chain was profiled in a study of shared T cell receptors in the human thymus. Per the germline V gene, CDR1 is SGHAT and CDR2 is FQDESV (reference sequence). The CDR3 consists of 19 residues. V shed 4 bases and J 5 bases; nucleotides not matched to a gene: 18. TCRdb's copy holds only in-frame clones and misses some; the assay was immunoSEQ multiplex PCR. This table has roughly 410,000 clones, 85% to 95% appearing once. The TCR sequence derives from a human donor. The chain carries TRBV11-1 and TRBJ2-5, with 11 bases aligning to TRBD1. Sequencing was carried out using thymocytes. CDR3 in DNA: TGTGCCAGCAGCTCAAGCGAGAACGGACAGGGGGCATCTGGGGAGACCCAGTACTTC. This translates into CASSSSENGQGASGETQYF.